Shown below are 10 T cell receptor beta chains from a single sample sequenced in a study of shared clonotypes between healthy human individuals. Assay used: immunoSEQ multiplex PCR; TCRdb lists only in-frame clones, some missing. The sample gives some 1.5 million clones, 95% to 97% of which show up once; 1.2% is in the top ten. Sequenced input: naive CD4+ T cells sorted from blood. Indicated subset: CD45RA+ positively selected. The receptors derive from a man aged 25 to 40 in good health.

The chain has TRBV7-8 and TRBJ2-1, with D hard to call. V lost 1 base and J 0 bases, leaving 7 bases between the germline ends. Germline loops: CDR1 SGHVS, CDR2 FQNEAQ. CDR3 length: 15 residues. DNA of the CDR3: TGTGCCAGCAGCTTAGAGGGAAGCTCCTACAATGAGCAGTTCTTC. Its translation: CASSLEGSSYNEQFF. The full variable domain, its missing parts supplied by reference TRBV7-8 and TRBJ2-1, is GAGVSQSPRYKVAKRGQDVALRCDPISGHVSLFWYQQALGQGPEFLTYFQNEAQLDKSGLPSDRFFAERPEGSVSTLKIQRTQQEDSAVYLCASSLEGSSYNEQFFGPGTRLTVL.

This chain connects TRBV4-2 to TRBJ2-7, with 9 bases that match TRBD2. CDR1 and CDR2 from the germline V gene are LGHNA and YNFKEQ. The trim removed 4 bases at V and 6 bases at J, leaving 4 bases unmatched. The CDR3 length is 13 residues. CDR3 sequence reads: CASSPGTSSEQYF. The CDR3 DNA sequence: TGTGCCAGCAGCCCCGGGACTAGCAGCGAGCAGTACTTC.

This chain links TRBV5-1 with TRBJ2-7; 7 nucleotides match TRBD2. V was pared by 4 bases and J by 3 bases, with 7 bases of the junction left unmatched. The CDR3 has 14 residues. Germline V gene lookup returns CDR1 SGHRS and CDR2 YFSETQ. CDR3 nucleotide sequence: TGCGCCAGCAGCCCCGGGACTACGTACTACGAGCAGTACTTC. Protein: CASSPGTTYYEQYF.

V and J are TRBV19 and TRBJ2-2; 9 positions agree with TRBD1. This CDR3 comprises 17 residues. V lost 3 bases, J lost 5 bases, and 10 bases stayed unmatched. The V gene's germline CDR1 is LNHDA and CDR2 SQIVND (reference sequence). CDR3 protein: CASSMSTGGAGTGELFF. Here the CDR3 DNA reads TGTGCCAGTAGTATGTCTACAGGGGGCGCGGGGACCGGGGAGCTGTTTTTT.

The chain joins TRBV14 to TRBJ1-5; D unresolved. This CDR3 contains 13 residues. Between the trimmed V and J ends, which lost 0 bases and 4 bases, there was a span of 4 bases. The V gene's germline CDR1 is SGHDN and CDR2 FVKESK. The chain's CDR3 is CASSQDLNQPQHF. CDR3 nucleotide sequence: TGTGCCAGCAGCCAAGATTTAAATCAGCCCCAGCATTTT.

Comments on this clone: Other DNA sequences within the sample encode an identical CDR3. The chain carries TRBV10-3 and TRBJ2-1, with D possibly TRBD1 on 5 matching bases. Germline CDR1 and CDR2: ENHRY and SYGVKD. V lost 6 bases and J 0 bases, leaving 9 bases between the germline ends. The CDR3 covers 14 residues. CDR3 nucleotide sequence: TGTGCCATCAGACAGGATAGCTCCTACAATGAGCAGTTCTTC. It is translated as CAIRQDSSYNEQFF.

This chain joins TRBV28 and TRBJ2-1, with a possible D match to TRBD2 (6 bases). V was clipped by 6 bases and J by 10 bases, with 16 bases between them. The CDR3 spans 13 residues. Germline V lookup: CDR1 MDHEN, CDR2 SYDVKM. The CDR3 DNA is TGTGCCAGCAGGCATACCCGGGACTCCGAGCAGTTCTTC. Its protein is CASRHTRDSEQFF. The complete variable domain, with remaining parts taken from reference TRBV28 and TRBJ2-1, reads DVKVTQSSRYLVKRTGEKVFLECVQDMDHENMFWYRQDPGLGLRLIYFSYDVKMKEKGDIPEGYSVSREKKERFSLILESASTNQTSMYLCASRHTRDSEQFFGPGTRLTVL.

The rearrangement uses TRBV11-2 and TRBJ2-7; a weak D match, TRBD2 (6 bases). CDR3 length: 17 amino acids. CDR1 is SGHAT and CDR2 is FQNNGV in the germline V gene. V lost 0 bases and J 5 bases, leaving 20 bases between the germline ends. The DNA of the CDR3 is TGTGCCAGCAGCTTAGAACCCGCGGGGAGGCCAGGGAACGAGCAGTACTTC. As protein: CASSLEPAGRPGNEQYF. Variable domain in full (rest from reference TRBV11-2 and TRBJ2-7): EAGVAQSPRYKIIEKRQSVAFWCNPISGHATLYWYQQILGQGPKLLIQFQNNGVVDDSQLPKDRFSAERLKGVDSTLKIQPAKLEDSAVYLCASSLEPAGRPGNEQYFGPGTRLTVT.

As concerns this clone: Other DNA sequences in the same sample also yield this CDR3. This chain links TRBV28 with TRBJ1-2; D is unresolved. With 1 base removed from V and 5 bases from J, the gap between germline ends came to 8 bases. Per germline, CDR1 MDHEN and CDR2 SYDVKM. The CDR3 covers 13 residues. The CDR3 region has the DNA TGTGCCAGCAGTTTATTGGGAGGGTATGGCTACACCTTC. This encodes CASSLLGGYGYTF.

V is TRBV25-1 and J is TRBJ2-2, with TRBD1 matching 7 bases. Germline-derived CDR1 and CDR2 are MGHDK and SYGVNS. The CDR3 runs 15 residues. The V gene end was trimmed by 4 bases and the J gene end by 1 base; junction bases not matched to a gene: 3. CDR3 loop: CASSVAGGNTGELFF. CDR3 nucleotide sequence: TGTGCCAGCAGTGTGGCAGGGGGGAACACCGGGGAGCTGTTTTTT.